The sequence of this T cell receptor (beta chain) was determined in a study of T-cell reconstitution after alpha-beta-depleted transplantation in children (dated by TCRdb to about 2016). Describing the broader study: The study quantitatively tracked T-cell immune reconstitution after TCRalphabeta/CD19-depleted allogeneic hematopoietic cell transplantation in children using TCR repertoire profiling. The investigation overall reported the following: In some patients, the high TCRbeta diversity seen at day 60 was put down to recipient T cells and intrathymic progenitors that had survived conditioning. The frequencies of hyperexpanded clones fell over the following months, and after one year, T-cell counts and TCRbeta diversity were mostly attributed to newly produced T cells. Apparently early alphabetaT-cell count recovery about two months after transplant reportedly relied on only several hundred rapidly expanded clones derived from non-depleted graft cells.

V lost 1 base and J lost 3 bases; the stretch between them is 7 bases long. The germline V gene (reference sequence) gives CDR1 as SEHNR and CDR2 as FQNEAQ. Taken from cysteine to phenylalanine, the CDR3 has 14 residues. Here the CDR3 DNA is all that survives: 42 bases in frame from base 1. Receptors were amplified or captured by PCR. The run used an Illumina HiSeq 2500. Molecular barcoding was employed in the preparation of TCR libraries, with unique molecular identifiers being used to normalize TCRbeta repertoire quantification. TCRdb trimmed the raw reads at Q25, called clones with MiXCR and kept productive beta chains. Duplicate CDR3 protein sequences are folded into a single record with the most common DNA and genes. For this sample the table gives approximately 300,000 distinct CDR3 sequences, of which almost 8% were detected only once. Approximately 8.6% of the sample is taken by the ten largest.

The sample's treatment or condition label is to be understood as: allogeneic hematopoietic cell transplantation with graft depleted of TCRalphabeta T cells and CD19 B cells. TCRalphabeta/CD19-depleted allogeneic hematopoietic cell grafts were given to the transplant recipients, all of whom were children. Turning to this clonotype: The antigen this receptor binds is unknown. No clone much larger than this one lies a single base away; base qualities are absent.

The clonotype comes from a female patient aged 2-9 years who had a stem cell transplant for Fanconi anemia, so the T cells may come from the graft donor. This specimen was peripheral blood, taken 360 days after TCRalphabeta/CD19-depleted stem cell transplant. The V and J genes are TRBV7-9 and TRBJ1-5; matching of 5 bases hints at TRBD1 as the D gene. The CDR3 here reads CASSLGQNNQPQHF. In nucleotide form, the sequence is TGTGCCAGCAGCTTAGGACAGAACAATCAGCCCCAGCATTTT.